This TCR beta chain was observed in a study of blood T cell repertoires in COVID-19. Turning to the study itself: The United States, Italy and Spain supplied acute and convalescent COVID-19 samples.

Authors' analysis steps: Scientists estimated how many nucleated cells there were by amplifying reference gene primers. Generated by immunoSEQ multiplex PCR, the TCRdb table keeps only in-frame clones and is missing some. The DNA was the basis for D and trimming; V, J and clone size are from that table. Here the sample spans around 380,000 clones, around 87% being singletons. Input material: PBMCs or T cells enriched from blood (not recorded which). This receptor was obtained from a man aged 30 to 39 who had recovered from COVID-19.

CDR3: CASSALGQNPYNEQFF. The CDR3 DNA follows: TGTGCCAGCAGCGCTCTGGGACAGAACCCCTACAATGAGCAGTTCTTC. This chain uses TRBV9 with TRBJ2-1, with 7 nucleotides matching TRBD1. With 3 bases clipped from V and 2 bases from J, the junction kept 8 bases outside the gene matches. Germline CDR1 reads SGDLS; CDR2 reads YYNGEE. This CDR3 has 16 residues.